The T cell receptor (beta chain) under discussion was sequenced for a study of cytomegalovirus exposure and HLA in healthy donors (dated by TCRdb to the late 2010s). Context from the whole study: An earlier analysis of approximately 640 of the donors reported more than 250 Gb of sequence data and 117 million unique TCR beta sequences from about 200 million T cells. Class I and class II HLA loci were covered by the typing at four-digit resolution. Among over 350 genotyped donors of the cohort, an average of about 240,000 unique TCR beta nucleotide sequences were sequenced per donor, about a sixth of them non-productive. Alongside the repertoire data, information on donor age, sex, ethnicity and CMV serostatus was compiled. Besides the first cohort of approximately 670 subjects, a separate validation cohort made up of 120 different subjects was used. A later genetic analysis used genome-wide SNP genotypes for about three fifths of the 666 donors, treating that subset as a discovery cohort. The T cell repertoires of under 700 subjects were profiled by immunosequencing and related to cytomegalovirus serostatus. Among the roughly 390 genotyped donors, approximately 82% belonged to the genetic ancestry cluster associated with self-reported Caucasian donors. The study was designed to test whether signatures of past pathogen exposure could be identified by cataloging public T cell receptors. Rather than drawing on any new phenotypic data, the later analysis identified candidate immune exposures from TCR beta sequences and the way those sequences occurred across donors. Five DR-DQ haplotypes were treated as single units for association and clustering because of strong linkage in the cohort. Typing coverage differed by locus: A, B, C, DRB1 and DQB1 were typed in roughly 620-630 donors, DQA1 in 522, DPA1 in approximately 600, and DPB1 in around 440. To predict cytomegalovirus infection status, the study brought together high-throughput TCR immunosequencing, statistical association of individual TCRs with disease status, and machine learning. To decide whether each TCR beta V gene segment behaved as functional or pseudogenic, an earlier analysis of fewer than 750 of the donors relied on high-throughput TCR beta sequencing. In a later analysis, previously published TCR beta repertoires from about 670 donors were re-analyzed and high-resolution HLA genotyping was added so that TCR occurrence patterns could be studied. All discovery cohort repertoires had been generated on a single sequencing platform. Roughly 300 gigabases of sequencing data and approximately 92 million unique TCR sequences made up an early release that covered nearly 650 HLA-typed donors. The full study reports these points: Because counts were too low, about 18 rarely observed V segments, including chromosome 9 orphons, were excluded from the earlier analysis of a few hundred of the donors. In a later analysis, HLA-associated TCR beta chains were found to be more clonally expanded and to have lower generation probabilities than equally common non-associated chains. Roughly uniform sequencing depth across donors was assumed in presence/absence analyses, although this assumption may not hold. V-gene and J-gene trimming of TCR beta chains was associated with a missense DCLRE1C variant in a later genetic analysis, and the association was replicated in an independent cohort. When HLA alleles, especially DR and DQ, strongly co-occurred, attributing TCR associations to individual alleles was difficult. In a later genetic analysis, fewer N-insertions in productive TCRs were reported among donors in an Asian-associated ancestry cluster than the 666-donor mean. While some public TCRs were present in many individuals, most TCR sequences turned up only very rarely across donors. A group of highly shared sequence variants was considered likely to be a technical artifact of the sequencing pipeline. Because HLA typing was missing for some donors at each locus, association tests included only the typed subset. It was suggested by the authors that the approach could potentially be generalized to other disease states and immunological phenotypes. In this cohort, only TCR beta chains were sequenced, and detectable features were limited by the absence of alpha or paired-chain data. In a later analysis, several top co-occurrence clusters were reported to appear linked to parvovirus B19, influenza, CMV and Epstein-Barr virus. Three of the identified cytomegalovirus-associated TCR beta chains were confirmed in vitro to be specific for cytomegalovirus antigens. Specific HLA alleles were associated with 15,000 to 20,000 TCR beta sequences at a false discovery rate of 0.05 in a later analysis. An earlier analysis of 587 of the donors showed that most TCR beta V segments appeared in productive rearrangements either about 87% or about 30% of the time, which broadly matched IMGT annotations. A further reported finding was that TCR beta sequences accurately predicted the HLA-A and HLA-B alleles for most subjects in the first cohort. Immune exposure information for the cohort was limited to CMV serostatus. The study gave a list of under 200 TCR beta chains associated with cytomegalovirus. Cytomegalovirus status was reported to be diagnosed by the classifier with high specificity and sensitivity in both the original and validation cohorts. Most CMV-associated TCR beta chains appeared to be HLA-restricted in a later analysis, and the HLA associations seemed to be driven largely by CMV exposure. Correlated functional status among segregating V segments might reflect linkage disequilibrium, but an unknown experimental factor could not be ruled out. In a later analysis, TCR association rates were found to vary across HLA loci, with the most associated TCRs seen for DRB1 alleles and the fewest for HLA-C alleles. Because the 87-base-pair reads could not distinguish some IMGT-functional V segments, including TRBV6-2 and TRBV6-3, those segments were excluded.

The library was obtained by the immunoSEQ multiplex PCR assay. The multiplex PCR relied on a mix of 60 forward primers for TCR Vbeta segments and 13 reverse primers for TCR Jbeta segments. A multiplex PCR assay on genomic DNA amplified the CDR3 region of rearranged TCR beta genes. Amplified TCR beta libraries were sequenced as 87-base-pair reads on the Illumina HiSeq System. The authors' analysis ran thus. Across the 640 or so repertoires, a later analysis counted some 80 million unique TCR beta chains, roughly 11 million of which were shared by at least two donors. To remove PCR and sequencing errors, raw reads were error-corrected and collapsed into unique sequences using a nearest-neighbor algorithm that merged closely related sequences. CDR3 sequences were aligned to IMGT reference sequences to assign V, D and J gene segments. For a sequence to be retained, a match of at least six nucleotides was required to both a V gene segment and a J gene segment. Rearrangements were called productive when the CDR3 lacked stop codons and stayed in frame with V and J; all others were non-productive. Following IMGT convention, CDR3 was defined as the stretch from the second conserved V-encoded cysteine up to the conserved J-encoded phenylalanine. The earlier analysis of 500 to 600 of the donors excluded sequences that lacked an unambiguous match to a single V gene segment. In an earlier analysis of 450 to 700 of the donors, V segments were called functional above 56.7% productive rearrangements and were called segregating when the between-donor standard deviation exceeded 5%. To diagnose cytomegalovirus status from the catalog of TCR beta chain sequences, a statistical classification framework was built. A later analysis assigned V and J genes by comparing TCR nucleotide sequences with IMGT/GENE-DB human TR gene sequences. In a later analysis, CDR3 sequences and most-parsimonious VDJ recombination scenarios were assigned using the TCRdist pipeline. A later analysis defined each TCR beta chain by its CDR3 amino acid sequence plus V-gene family, and excluded reads lacking a unique V-gene family. To address suspected cross-contamination and a sequencing artifact, a later analysis removed approximately 590 highly shared, low-generation-probability nucleotide sequences. In a later analysis, a clonal expansion index was calculated for each public chain from normalized within-repertoire ranks of inferred template counts. Generation probabilities in a later analysis came from a VDJ recombination model fitted to out-of-frame rearrangements, and those results were checked against IGoR. A later analysis scored TCR-TCR, TCR-HLA and TCR-CMV co-occurrence with hypergeometric tests, applying a repertoire-size bias correction to TCR pairs. False discovery rates were estimated in a later analysis by permuting HLA or CMV assignments 20 times. In a later analysis, co-occurring TCRs were grouped using DBSCAN, with TCRdist sequence similarity added in when clustering inside HLA-allele-positive subsets. For co-occurrence clustering, repertoires with fewer than 30,000 or more than 120,000 public chains were excluded, along with about five repertoires with anomalous nucleotide sharing. Drawn from immuneACCESS, this table holds only the in-frame rearrangements with V and J called that TCRdb kept. Clones are partly lost; checked studies trace under half to an unresolved V gene and leave the rest unexplained. V and J calls and clone size come straight from that table; D and trimming were deduced from the DNA. Recorded for this sample are around 280,000 clones; approximately 90% of them occurred a single time. Less than 2.5% of the sample is taken by the ten largest.

Concerning this clone: Its antigen remains unidentified. The record has no base qualities; no much larger clone is one base away.

In total, 500 to 700 healthy bone marrow donors made up the cohort. At the time of sampling, all cohort members were nominally healthy, though unrecorded immune exposures were likely present. The donor tested CMV seronegative, placing the donor among the roughly 350 seronegative members of the cohort. Every donor gave a peripheral blood sample, and the peripheral blood mononuclear cells from that sample were used for TCR beta sequencing. Genomic DNA was extracted from the blood cell samples with the Qiagen DNeasy Blood Extraction Kit. CDR1 and CDR2, per the germline V gene, are SGHAT and FQNNGV. A distance of 13 bases separates the germline ends of V and J, which lose 0 bases and 7 bases respectively. Counted from cysteine to phenylalanine, this CDR3 has 16 amino acids. Left in the record is the CDR3 DNA by itself, 48 bases read in frame from the first base.

This receptor was taken from a woman in her late teens or twenties in good health and CMV-seronegative. The chain uses TRBV11-2 and TRBJ1-6; perhaps TRBD1 is the D gene, with 5 bases matching. What was sequenced was PBMCs. The DNA is as follows: TGTGCCAGCAGCTTAGAGGAGGGGTGGCTGAATTCACCCCTCCACTTT. Its translation is CASSLEEGWLNSPLHF.